This is a list of T cell receptor beta chains from one sample in a study of blood T cell repertoires in COVID-19. Clones were read by immunoSEQ multiplex PCR, and TCRdb kept only the in-frame ones, dropping some. The data contain 250,000 to 400,000 clones, roughly 88% of them singletons. Sequenced input: peripheral blood. The receptors stem from a woman aged 25-40 years with COVID-19, enrolled during active disease. The CDR3 runs from the conserved cysteine through the conserved F or W. A D gene is named only where the DNA matches it firmly. Clone sizes are given selectively: once, few, many, or a class where the clone is expanded.

TRBJ2-1 TRBV6-5 - TRBD2 TGTGCCAGCAGTTACTCTAGCGGGAATGAGCAGTTCTTC CASSYSSGNEQFF
TRBJ2-4 TRBV28 - - TGTGCCAGCAGTAAAAACTACGGATTAGCCAAAAACATTCAGTACTTC CASSKNYGLAKNIQYF
TRBJ1-2 TRBV29-1 - TRBD1 TGCAGCGTGGAGGGGGGACAGGGTAACTATGGCTACACCTTC CSVEGGQGNYGYTF
TRBJ2-5 TRBV19 - - TGTGCCAGTAGTATAGATCTAATCCCAGGGTTTTCGGAGACCCAGTACTTC CASSIDLIPGFSETQYF
TRBJ1-1 TRBV30 - - TGTGCCTGGAGCCTCTGGAGCGATGGGACTGAAGCTTTCTTT CAWSLWSDGTEAFF
TRBJ2-2 TRBV11-3 - - TGTGCCAGCAGCTTGCGGACGAACACCGGGGAGCTGTTTTTT CASSLRTNTGELFF
TRBJ2-7 TRBV21-1 - - TGTGCCAGCGGGTCGGCTCAAACAGGGACCTGGGACTACGAGCAGTACTTC CASGSAQTGTWDYEQYF
TRBJ1-5 TRBV6-6 - - TGTGCCAGCAGTCGAAATTTACAGGGTGTCTTTCAGCCCCAGCATTTT CASSRNLQGVFQPQHF
TRBJ2-1 TRBV25-1 - - TGTGCCAGCAGTACTCCTTTGCCGATAGTGGGGGGTTACAATGAGCAGTTCTTC CASSTPLPIVGGYNEQFF
TRBJ1-2 TRBV29-1 once TRBD1 TGCAGCATTTACCAGGGGGTCGGCGGCTACACCTTC CSIYQGVGGYTF
TRBJ2-3 TRBV5-1 - - TGCGCCAGCAGCTTGGCGCAAGGGACTAGCACAGATACGCAGTATTTT CASSLAQGTSTDTQYF
TRBJ1-1 TRBV10-1 - - TGCGCCAGCAGTGAGGCTCCGGGAGGCACTGAAGCTTTCTTT CASSEAPGGTEAFF
TRBJ2-3 TRBV24-1 - TRBD1 TGTGCCACCAGTGACCCTGGGACAGGGGGCACAGATACGCAGTATTTT CATSDPGTGGTDTQYF
TRBJ2-1 TRBV7-6 - - TGTGCCAGCAGCGATACTCTCCATGAGCAGTTCTTC CASSDTLHEQFF
TRBJ1-2 TRBV5-5 - - TGTGCCAGCAGCCCCGTGGGGGGGGTCGGCGGCTACACCTTC CASSPVGGVGGYTF
TRBJ1-5 TRBV5-5 - TRBD1 TGTGCCAGCAGCTTTTTGGACAGGGGCGATCAGCCCCAGCATTTT CASSFLDRGDQPQHF
TRBJ1-2 TRBV9 - TRBD1 TGTGCCAGCAGCGTAGGTCGGGACAGGGACTATGGCTACACCTTC CASSVGRDRDYGYTF
TRBJ2-5 TRBV2 - TRBD2 TGTGCCAGCAGCACTACAGATGGACTAGCGGGAAGAGAGACCCAGTACTTC CASSTTDGLAGRETQYF
TRBJ1-3 TRBV5-1 - TRBD1 TGCGCCAGCAGCTTGACAGGGGGCCCGAGCTCTGGAAACACCATATATTTT CASSLTGGPSSGNTIYF
TRBJ1-5 TRBV15 - - TGTGCCACCAGCCTTGCAAGGGGAGGTTACAATCAGCCCCAGCATTTT CATSLARGGYNQPQHF
TRBJ1-6 TRBV5-1 - - TGCGCCAGCAGCTTGGGAGGCAGGGGATATTATAATTCACCCCTCCACTTT CASSLGGRGYYNSPLHF
TRBJ1-1 TRBV5-1 few - TGCGCCAGCAGCTTGATTTGGAGCCGGGGGAACACTGAAGCTTTCTTT CASSLIWSRGNTEAFF
TRBJ1-2 TRBV27 - - TGTGCCAGCAGTTTAGAGCCCGGCTATGGCTACACCTTC CASSLEPGYGYTF
TRBJ1-1 TRBV2 - - TGTGCCAGCAGTGAGCTCGGGGTCTCAAGCACTGAAGCTTTCTTT CASSELGVSSTEAFF
TRBJ1-1 TRBV18 - - TGTGCCAGCTCACCATGGGGGGGGCTTGGGAACACTGAAGCTTTCTTT CASSPWGGLGNTEAFF
TRBJ2-7 TRBV7-9 - - TGTGCCAGCAGCTTAGCGGGAGCGAGTGAGCAGTACTTC CASSLAGASEQYF
TRBJ2-2 TRBV2 - - TGTGCCAGCAGCCCACCTACCGCGACTACAAACCTGGTGGAGCTGTTTTTT CASSPPTATTNLVELFF
TRBJ2-7 TRBV27 - TRBD1 TGTGCCAGCAGTTCCGGGACAGAAGTCTACGAGCAGTACTTC CASSSGTEVYEQYF
TRBJ2-1 TRBV24-1 - - TGTGCCACCGGCACAGGGTACAATGAGCAGTTCTTC CATGTGYNEQFF
TRBJ1-1 TRBV7-3 - - TGTGCCAGCAGCTTAAGTGGATCCGGGAAAGCTTTCTTT CASSLSGSGKAFF
TRBJ2-3 TRBV19 - TRBD2 TGTGCCAGTAGTATAGCGGGACTAAGCACAGATACGCAGTATTTT CASSIAGLSTDTQYF